This is a list of T cell receptor beta chains from one sample in a study of T cell clonotyping in hematopoietic cell transplantation. The protocol was immunoSEQ multiplex PCR, while the TCRdb copy is restricted to in-frame clones and leaves out a portion. The sample contains over 10,000 clones, 89% of which appear only once. What was sequenced was peripheral blood mononuclear cells. All receptors derive from a human donor who either received an allogeneic hematopoietic cell transplant for a myeloid malignancy or was a related donor (not recorded which). Some clones in this sample may be carry-over from other donors' samples. The CDR3 runs from the conserved cysteine through the conserved F or W. Each record gives: J gene, V gene, D gene, clone size, CDR3 DNA, CDR3 protein. The D gene is left open where the match is weak. A row's size may be missing; if present it is once, few, many or a size class.

TRBJ2-5 TRBV13 . . TGTGCCAGCAGCTTAGATGGAGCGAACGAGACCCAGTACTTC CASSLDGANETQYF
TRBJ1-2 TRBV5-6 TRBD1 . TGTGCCAGCAGCTTGGCGGGACAGGGGGCAGATTTTGGCTACACCTTC CASSLAGQGADFGYTF
TRBJ1-1 TRBV7-2 . . TGTGCCAGCAGCCCTGACAGAGTGAACACTGAAGCTTTCTTT CASSPDRVNTEAFF
TRBJ1-6 TRBV19 . . TGTGCCAGTCGATCGGGTAATTCACCCCTCCACTTT CASRSGNSPLHF
TRBJ2-7 TRBV5-3 TRBD1 . TGTGCCAGAAGCTTGACTAGATCCGGGACAGGGCACGAGCAGTACTTC CARSLTRSGTGHEQYF
TRBJ2-2 TRBV6-6 . . TGTGCCAGCAGTGCTAGGGGTTCCGGGGAGCTGTTTTTT CASSARGSGELFF
TRBJ1-1 TRBV7-3 TRBD1 . TGTGCCAGCAGCCCGGACAGGTCCACTGAAGCTTTCTTT CASSPDRSTEAFF
TRBJ1-1 TRBV4-1 . . TGCGCCAGCAGCCAATCGATTTTGTACACTGAAGCTTTCTTT CASSQSILYTEAFF
TRBJ1-4 TRBV6-5 . . TGTGCCAGCAGGAAGGCGGACAGACTTAATGAAAAACTGTTTTTT CASRKADRLNEKLFF
TRBJ2-7 TRBV4-3 . . TGCGCCAGCAGCCAAGATCAGGGAAGGTACGAGCAGTACTTC CASSQDQGRYEQYF
TRBJ2-7 TRBV18 TRBD1 . TGTGCCAGCTCGCCCGGGACAGCCTCCTACGAGCAGTACTTC CASSPGTASYEQYF
TRBJ1-2 TRBV6-5 . . TGTGCCAGCAGTTACTCGAGTCCCGGGGCCGGCTATGGCTACACCTTC CASSYSSPGAGYGYTF
TRBJ2-7 TRBV19 . . TGTGCCAGTAGTCGGGGGACAGAGGTACTAGTCTACGAGCAGTACTTC CASSRGTEVLVYEQYF
TRBJ1-2 TRBV4-2 . . TGTGCCAGCAGCCTGGGGTATAACTATGGCTACACCTTC CASSLGYNYGYTF
TRBJ2-5 TRBV7-3 . once TGTGCCAGCAGCCCCTCCAGCGGCCTGCAAGAGACCCAGTACTTC CASSPSSGLQETQYF
TRBJ1-2 TRBV19 . . TGTGCCAGTAGTACGGGACGGTCAACGGGGGTCGGCTACACCTTC CASSTGRSTGVGYTF
TRBJ1-2 TRBV5-4 . . TGTGCCAGCAGCTCCGCGACGTCGACGGGAAGCTATGGCTACACCTTC CASSSATSTGSYGYTF
TRBJ1-1 TRBV7-3 . . TGTGCCAGCAGCTGGAGAGGGGACACTGAAGCTTTCTTT CASSWRGDTEAFF
TRBJ2-7 TRBV6-6 . . TGTGCCAGCAGTTACTCGATTCGGGGTAACGAGCAGTACTTC CASSYSIRGNEQYF
TRBJ1-3 TRBV11-2 . . TGTGCCAGCAGCTTTGAACCGCGGGGTAACACCATATATTTT CASSFEPRGNTIYF
TRBJ1-1 TRBV7-2 . . TGTGCCAGCAGCTTAAAGGGTGTCAGGGTGCGGAACACTGAAGCTTTCTTT CASSLKGVRVRNTEAFF
TRBJ1-5 TRBV27 . . TGTGCCAGCAGTTTATCGGGCCGGAGCTGGGGCAATCAGCCCCAGCATTTT CASSLSGRSWGNQPQHF
TRBJ2-3 TRBV5-1 TRBD2 once TGCGCCAGCAGCTTAGGCGGGGGGGCCTTCCGCACAGATACGCAGTATTTT CASSLGGGAFRTDTQYF
TRBJ1-3 TRBV6-5 TRBD1 . TGTGCCAGCAGGCCTGGGACAGGGCGGGACACCATATATTTT CASRPGTGRDTIYF
TRBJ1-6 TRBV30 . . TGTGCCTGGAGTGGTGAGCAGGCTAATTCACCCCTCCACTTT CAWSGEQANSPLHF
TRBJ1-1 TRBV6-5 . . TGTGCCAGCAGTTTCAATTCCGGGTCGGGCACTGAAGCTTTCTTT CASSFNSGSGTEAFF
TRBJ1-1 TRBV27 . . TGTGCCAGCAGAGAGACGAACACTGAAGCTTTCTTT CASRETNTEAFF
TRBJ1-4 TRBV5-6 . . TGTGCCAGCAGCCAGCCGGGCCCAGAGGAAAAACTGTTTTTT CASSQPGPEEKLFF
TRBJ2-7 TRBV30 . . TGTGCCTGGAGTGTAACGAGCCCCTACGAGCAGTACTTC CAWSVTSPYEQYF
TRBJ1-2 TRBV7-9 . . TGTGCCAGCAGCCCAAGACAGGCTTCACCTTATGGCTACACCTTC CASSPRQASPYGYTF
TRBJ1-1 TRBV4-1 . . TGCGCCAGCAGCCTGGTGGGGCCGAACACTGAAGCTTTCTTT CASSLVGPNTEAFF
TRBJ1-2 TRBV7-2 . . TGTGCCAGCAGCAATTCTGATCGCATCGGCTACACCTTC CASSNSDRIGYTF